The present T cell receptor (beta chain) was sequenced within a study of shared clonotypes between healthy human individuals. Germline CDR1 and CDR2: LNHDA and SQIVND (reference sequence). V lost 4 bases and J 5 bases, leaving 11 bases between the germline ends. The CDR3 length is 13 residues. Positively selected for CCR7, the CD45RO-negative cells used as naive CD8 cells excluded terminally differentiated effector memory CD45RA+ cells. The data were produced by immunoSEQ multiplex PCR, yet TCRdb's version contains in-frame clones alone and is incomplete. The sample includes 2 million to 2.5 million clones, roughly 95% of them seen just once.

The chain recombines TRBV19 with TRBJ1-1, with a possible D match to TRBD1 (5 bases). Sequencing input: naive CD8+ T cells sorted from blood. The receptor was isolated from a man between 18 and 29 years old in good health. As DNA, the CDR3 is TGTGCCAGTAGTAGAGGGGCGGTTACTGAAGCTTTCTTT. Amino acid sequence: CASSRGAVTEAFF. The variable domain in full, completed from reference TRBV19 and TRBJ1-1, reads DGGITQSPKYLFRKEGQNVTLSCEQNLNHDAMYWYRQDPGQGLRLIYYSQIVNDFQKGDIAEGYSVSREKKESFPLTVTSAQKNPTAFYLCASSRGAVTEAFFGQGTRLTVV.